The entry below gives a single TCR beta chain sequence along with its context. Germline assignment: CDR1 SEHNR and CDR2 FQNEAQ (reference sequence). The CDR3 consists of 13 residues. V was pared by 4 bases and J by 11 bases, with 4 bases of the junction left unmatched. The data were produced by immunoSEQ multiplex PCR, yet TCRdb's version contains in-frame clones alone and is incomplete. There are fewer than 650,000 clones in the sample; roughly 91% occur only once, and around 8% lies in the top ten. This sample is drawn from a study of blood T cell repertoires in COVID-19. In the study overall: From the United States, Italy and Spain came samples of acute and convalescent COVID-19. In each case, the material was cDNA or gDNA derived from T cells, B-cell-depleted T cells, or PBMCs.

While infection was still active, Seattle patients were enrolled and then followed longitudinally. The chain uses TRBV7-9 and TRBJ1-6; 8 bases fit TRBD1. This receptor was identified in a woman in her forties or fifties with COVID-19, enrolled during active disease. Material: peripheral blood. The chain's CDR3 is CASSYGQGAPLHF. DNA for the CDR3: TGTGCCAGCAGCTACGGACAGGGCGCACCCCTCCACTTT.